A single sample is the source of the 19 T cell receptor beta chains below, sequenced in a study of shared clonotypes between healthy human individuals. Profiled with immunoSEQ multiplex PCR; TCRdb holds only in-frame clones, not every one. The repertoire holds about 600,000 clones, around 95% seen once, with approximately 0.1% in the top ten. Naive CD8 cells comprised CD45RO-negative, CCR7-positively selected cells, excluding terminally differentiated effector memory CD45RA+ cells. The sequencing sample was made of naive CD8+ T cells sorted from blood. The receptor source for this set is a woman aged 30 to 39 in good health.

The chain is built from TRBV4-1 and TRBJ1-2; possibly TRBD1 for D (6 bases). The CDR3 has 16 residues. Germline V gives CDR1 MGHRA, CDR2 YSYEKL. V was shortened by 0 bases and J by 4 bases, with 15 bases between the two germline ends. The chain's CDR3 is CASSQESGASVYGYTF. In DNA form, the CDR3 reads TGCGCCAGCAGCCAAGAATCAGGGGCCTCCGTCTATGGCTACACCTTC.

This clone was picked up one time. This chain connects TRBV5-6 to TRBJ2-2; 8 nucleotides agree with TRBD1. Unmatched junction bases numbered 3, after V lost 0 bases and J lost 5 bases. This CDR3 is 15 amino acids long. Germline V gene lookup returns CDR1 SGHDT and CDR2 YYEEEE. The CDR3 protein is CASSLETGGTGELFF. The CDR3 coding sequence is TGTGCCAGCAGCTTGGAAACAGGGGGAACCGGGGAGCTGTTTTTT.

J is TRBJ1-2 and V is TRBV5-4; the D is unclear. The CDR3 runs to 14 residues. Trimming removed 4 bases from V and 0 bases from J, with 10 bases in between. Germline V gene sequence: CDR1 SGHNT, CDR2 YYREEE (reference sequence). CDR3 DNA: TGTGCCAGCAGCGGGAGGGCAGCTAACTATGGCTACACCTTC. Translated, it gives CASSGRAANYGYTF.

The V call is TRBV5-4, the J call TRBJ2-3, with D tentatively TRBD2 (5 bases). V lost 0 bases and J 0 bases, leaving 8 bases between the germline ends. CDR3 length: 15 residues. CDR1 is SGHNT and CDR2 is YYREEE in the germline V gene (reference sequence). CDR3 residues: CASSLGRTSTDTQYF. For the CDR3, the DNA is TGTGCCAGCAGCTTGGGGAGGACTAGCACAGATACGCAGTATTTT.

This sequence joins TRBV27 and TRBJ2-7, with 8 nucleotides matching TRBD2. V lost 3 bases, J lost 3 bases, and 1 base stayed unmatched. The CDR3 has 13 amino acids. Germline-derived CDR1 and CDR2 are MNHEY and SMNVEV (reference sequence). The CDR3 DNA reads as TGTGCCAGCAGTTTCGCGGGGGGCTACGAGCAGTACTTC. Translation gives CASSFAGGYEQYF.

The CDR3 sequence: CSVITGKSSYEQYF. CDR3 nucleotides: TGCAGCGTGATTACAGGGAAGAGCTCCTACGAGCAGTACTTC. The V call is TRBV29-1, the J call TRBJ2-7, with D maybe TRBD1 (6 bases). This CDR3 has 14 residues. Germline V gene lookup returns CDR1 SQVTM and CDR2 ANQGSEA. V was pared by 6 bases and J by 0 bases, with 15 bases between.

This chain connects TRBV28 to TRBJ1-3, with TRBD1 as a possible D gene (6 bases). Germline CDR1 is MDHEN and CDR2 is SYDVKM. Deletions cut 10 bases from V and 0 bases from J, with 37 bases between. The length of the CDR3 is 22 residues. This CDR3 is CAIQNLRGPIPGDTLSGNTIYF. CDR3 bases: TGTGCCATCCAGAACCTTCGAGGCCCCATCCCCGGGGACACGCTCTCTGGAAACACCATATATTTT.

J is TRBJ1-1 and V is TRBV5-5; no clear D gene. This CDR3 is 13 amino acids long. Trimming took 6 bases from V and 2 from J, leaving 11 bases between them. Germline CDR1 and CDR2: SGHKS and YYEKEE (reference sequence). The CDR3 region is CASKIDENTEAFF. As DNA, the CDR3 is TGTGCCAGCAAAATAGACGAAAACACTGAAGCTTTCTTT.

This chain joins TRBV5-4 and TRBJ2-1, with D unresolved. Germline V gives CDR1 SGHNT, CDR2 YYREEE (reference sequence). The CDR3 is 12 amino acids. With 4 bases removed from V and 3 bases from J, the gap between germline ends came to 5 bases. The CDR3 nucleotides are TGTGCCAGCAGCGCAGACTACAATGAGCAGTTCTTC. Translating it yields CASSADYNEQFF. The variable domain in full, completed from reference TRBV5-4 and TRBJ2-1, reads ETGVTQSPTHLIKTRGQQVTLRCSSQSGHNTVSWYQQALGQGPQFIFQYYREEENGRGNFPPRFSGLQFPNYSSELNVNALELDDSALYLCASSADYNEQFFGPGTRLTVL.

This clone occurred once. The CDR3 reads CASSLGAQGLNEQYF. The DNA for the CDR3 is TGTGCCAGCAGTTTAGGGGCCCAGGGGCTAAACGAGCAGTACTTC. The rearrangement joins TRBV28 to TRBJ2-7; a weak D match, TRBD1 (6 bases). Germline assignment: CDR1 MDHEN and CDR2 SYDVKM. The CDR3 runs to 15 residues. Trimming shortened V by 2 bases and J by 5 bases, and 16 bases separated the two germline ends.

The genes are TRBV28 and TRBJ1-1; TRBD1 might be the D (5 bases). This CDR3 is built from 13 residues. The germline gives CDR1 MDHEN, CDR2 SYDVKM. With 10 bases removed from V and 4 bases from J, the gap between germline ends came to 16 bases. CDR3: CATVLGAGTEAFF. Written as DNA, the CDR3 is TGTGCCACCGTGCTAGGGGCTGGCACTGAAGCTTTCTTT.

The CDR3 DNA reads as TGTGCCATCAGGGATACAGGAACCTACGAGCAGTACTTC. This sequence encodes CAIRDTGTYEQYF. The chain joins TRBV10-3 to TRBJ2-7, with D perhaps TRBD1 (5 bases). The germline V and J ends were trimmed by 6 bases and 2 bases, with 11 bases remaining between them. Germline V gene sequence: CDR1 ENHRY, CDR2 SYGVKD. The CDR3 has 13 residues.

This rearrangement joins TRBV6-5 to TRBJ2-5; 9 nucleotides line up with TRBD2. The J call may be in error: the DNA end matches TRBJ2-7 better. The CDR3 has 14 residues. Germline V gives CDR1 MNHEY, CDR2 SVGAGI. CDR3 amino acids: CASRKREVPNEQYF. The CDR3 nucleotides read TGTGCCAGCAGGAAGCGGGAGGTCCCCAACGAGCAGTACTTC.

This chain uses TRBV2 with TRBJ2-7; D perhaps matches TRBD1 (6 bases). Germline lookup yields CDR1 SNHLY and CDR2 FYNNEI. The V end lost 6 bases, the J end lost 4 bases, and 16 bases lay between the germline ends. The CDR3 is 14 residues long. This CDR3 is CASRAKQGRYEQYF. DNA for the CDR3: TGTGCCAGCAGGGCTAAACAGGGTAGGTACGAGCAGTACTTC.

The chain carries TRBV5-6 and TRBJ2-7, with unresolved D. V was clipped by 1 base and J by 0 bases, with 8 bases between them. This CDR3 is 14 amino acids long. From germline, CDR1 is SGHDT and CDR2 YYEEEE. Written as DNA, the CDR3 is TGTGCCAGCAGCTTGCTTTCTAGCTCCTACGAGCAGTACTTC. Its protein product is CASSLLSSSYEQYF.

The V gene is TRBV6-1, the J gene TRBJ2-7; tentatively, D is TRBD1 or TRBD2 (6 bases each). Germline CDR1 is MNHNS and CDR2 is SASEGT. The CDR3 length is 15 residues. The V and J ends lost 3 bases and 5 bases respectively, with 17 bases between them. In DNA, the CDR3 is TGTGCCAGCAGTGAGTGGGGGGCCAAATCCCACGAGCAGTACTTC. This translates into CASSEWGAKSHEQYF.

This chain joins TRBV11-2 and TRBJ2-7; 8 bases fit TRBD1. Germline V gene sequence: CDR1 SGHAT, CDR2 FQNNGV. The V and J ends lost 5 bases and 6 bases, in that order; junction bases with no gene match: 6. The CDR3 has 13 amino acids. The CDR3 loop is CASSPGGRGEQYF. CDR3 coding DNA: TGTGCCAGCAGCCCAGGGGGCCGTGGCGAGCAGTACTTC.

The chain combines TRBV7-9 with TRBJ2-7, with TRBD2 as a possible D gene (6 bases). The CDR3 contains 14 residues. Looked up from germline, CDR1 is SEHNR and CDR2 is FQNEAQ (reference sequence). V was clipped by 1 base and J by 0 bases, with 7 bases between them. CDR3 DNA: TGTGCCAGCAGCTTAGAGGACTACTCCTACGAGCAGTACTTC. Translated: CASSLEDYSYEQYF. The variable domain in full, completed from reference TRBV7-9 and TRBJ2-7, reads DTGVSQNPRHKITKRGQNVTFRCDPISEHNRLYWYRQTLGQGPEFLTYFQNEAQLEKSRLLSDRFSAERPKGSFSTLEIQRTEQGDSAMYLCASSLEDYSYEQYFGPGTRLTVT.

The J gene is TRBJ1-6, the V gene TRBV6-5; D might be TRBD1 (5 bases). CDR1 is MNHEY and CDR2 is SVGAGI in the germline V gene. V was trimmed by 6 bases and J by 9 bases, leaving 12 bases between them. CDR3 length: 13 residues. CDR3 sequence reads: CASSVTGGSPLHF. CDR3 in DNA: TGTGCCAGCAGCGTTACCGGGGGTTCACCCCTCCACTTT.